A single sample is the source of the 7 T cell receptor beta chains below, sequenced in a study of T cells in Graves' hyperthyroidism and ophthalmopathy. The CDR3 regions of TCR beta were amplified from RNA transcripts. RT-PCR in the first round (using the HTBI primer set) targeted the TCR CDR3. Each CDR3 protein gets one entry after TCRdb re-called the multiplex PCR reads with MiXCR. The sample consists of around 600,000 distinct CDR3 sequences, approximately 15% of them appearing once. The sequenced material came from blood. All receptors come from a woman younger than 35 with Graves' ophthalmopathy.

This clonotype was counted ten times or more. V and J are TRBV29-1 and TRBJ2-7; 11 bases are shared with TRBD1. The V gene's germline CDR1 is SQVTM and CDR2 ANQGSEA. J gave up 1 base and V 6 bases, and 11 bases lay outside the gene matches. There are 16 residues in the CDR3. DNA for the CDR3: TGCAGCGTCCGTCCCGGGACAGGGGGGGTATCCTACGAGCAGTACTTC. Its protein is CSVRPGTGGVSYEQYF.

This clonotype was recorded many times. J is TRBJ2-1 and V is TRBV6-1; TRBD1 agrees at 11 bases. The CDR3 covers 18 residues. J lost 4 bases, V lost 5 bases, and 13 bases had no gene match. CDR1 MNHNS and CDR2 SASEGT come from the germline V gene. CDR3 sequence reads: CASSRGWTGGLSYNEQFF. Here the CDR3 DNA reads TGTGCCAGCAGTCGGGGATGGACAGGGGGCTTATCGTACAATGAGCAGTTCTTC.

In its sample, this clonotype was seen many times. V is TRBV20-1 and J is TRBJ2-1; 10 bases map to TRBD2. V lost 7 bases to trimming and J lost 9 bases; unmatched junction nucleotides: 18. CDR1 DFQATT and CDR2 SNEGSKA come from the germline V gene (reference sequence). CDR3 length: 16 amino acids. The CDR3 nucleotides are TGCAGTGGGCTCCCGGGGCTAGCGGGAGACTACGGTGAGCAGTTCTTC. It is translated as CSGLPGLAGDYGEQFF.

Only a few counts were recorded for this clonotype. This could be a read error, since a much larger clone is one nucleotide away. This sequence joins TRBV27 and TRBJ2-7; 10 bases are shared with TRBD1. This CDR3 contains 17 residues. CDR1 is MNHEY and CDR2 is SMNVEV in the germline V gene (reference sequence). In nucleotides, the CDR3 is TGTGCCAGCAGCAAGGCCTCATCCGGGACAGGGGCCAACGAGCAGCACTTC. Translation: CASSKASSGTGANEQHF.

On this clonotype: A much larger clone sits a single nucleotide away, making a read error possible. The chain combines TRBV6-2 or TRBV6-3 with TRBJ1-2; D is unresolved. The CDR3 consists of 11 residues. Germline assignment: CDR1 MNHEY and CDR2 SVGEGT. V was pared by 7 bases and J by 4 bases, with 7 bases between. This CDR3 is CASIGLYGYTF. The DNA of the CDR3 is TGTGCCAGCATAGGCCTCTATGGCTACACCTTC.

This clonotype was counted ten times or more. The CDR3 DNA reads as TGCAGTGTCGGTGTGGGCTCTGAAGCTTTCTTT. It codes for CSVGVGSEAFF. The chain uses TRBV20-1 and TRBJ1-1; D is uncertain. Germline V gene data show CDR1 as DFQATT and CDR2 as SNEGSKA (reference sequence). The CDR3 runs 11 residues. Trimming removed 7 bases from V and 6 bases from J, with 12 bases in between.

This clonotype was seen repeatedly, ten times or more. This chain connects TRBV20-1 to TRBJ2-5; 11 nucleotides line up with TRBD2. CDR1 and CDR2 (germline): DFQATT, SNEGSKA (reference sequence). This CDR3 has 16 residues. The ends lost 6 bases at V and 4 bases at J; junction bases unmatched: 13. The CDR3 nucleotides are TGCAGTGCCCAACGGTATAGCGGGAGGGCTGGAGAGACCCAGTACTTC. Its translation: CSAQRYSGRAGETQYF.